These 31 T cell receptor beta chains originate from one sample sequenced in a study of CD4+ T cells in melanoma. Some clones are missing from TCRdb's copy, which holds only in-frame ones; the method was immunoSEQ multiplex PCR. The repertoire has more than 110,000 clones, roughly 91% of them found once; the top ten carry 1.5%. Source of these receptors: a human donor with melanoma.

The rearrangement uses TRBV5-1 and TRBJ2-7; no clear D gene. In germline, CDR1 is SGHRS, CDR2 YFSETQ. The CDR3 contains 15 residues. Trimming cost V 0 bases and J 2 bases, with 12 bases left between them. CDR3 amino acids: CASSLVAGDTYEQYF. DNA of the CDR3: TGCGCCAGCAGCTTGGTCGCCGGAGACACCTACGAGCAGTACTTC.

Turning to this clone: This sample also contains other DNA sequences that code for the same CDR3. DNA of the CDR3: TGTGCCAGCAGCTTGCGGGGTTTCAACTATGGCTACACCTTC. Translated, it gives CASSLRGFNYGYTF. The chain carries TRBV5-4 and TRBJ1-2; D gene ambiguous. Per the germline V gene, CDR1 is SGHNT and CDR2 is YYREEE (reference sequence). V shed 1 base and J shed 2 bases, with 9 bases lying between them. This CDR3 has 14 amino acids.

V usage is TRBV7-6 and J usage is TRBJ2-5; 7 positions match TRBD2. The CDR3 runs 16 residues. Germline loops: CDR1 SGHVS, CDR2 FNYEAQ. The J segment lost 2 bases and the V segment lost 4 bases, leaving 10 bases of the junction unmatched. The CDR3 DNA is TGTGCCAGCAGCTCAGTCAGTATCGGGGGGCAAGAGACCCAGTACTTC. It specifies CASSSVSIGGQETQYF.

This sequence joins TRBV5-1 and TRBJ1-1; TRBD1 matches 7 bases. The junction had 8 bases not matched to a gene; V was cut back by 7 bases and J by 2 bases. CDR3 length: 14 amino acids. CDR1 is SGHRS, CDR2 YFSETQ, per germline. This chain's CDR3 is CASGRQGDNTEAFF. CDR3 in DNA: TGCGCCAGCGGCCGACAGGGTGATAACACTGAAGCTTTCTTT. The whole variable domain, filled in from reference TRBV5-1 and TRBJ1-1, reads KAGVTQTPRYLIKTRGQQVTLSCSPISGHRSVSWYQQTPGQGLQFLFEYFSETQRNKGNFPGRFSGRQFSNSRSEMNVSTLELGDSALYLCASGRQGDNTEAFFGQGTRLTVV.

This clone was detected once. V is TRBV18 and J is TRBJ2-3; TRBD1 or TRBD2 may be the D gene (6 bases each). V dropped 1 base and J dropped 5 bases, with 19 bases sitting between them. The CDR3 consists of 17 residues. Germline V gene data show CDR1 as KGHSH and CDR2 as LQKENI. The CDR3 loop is CASSPLLVRGQGDTQYF. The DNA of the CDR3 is TGTGCCAGCTCACCACTTCTCGTCCGGGGGCAGGGAGATACGCAGTATTTT.

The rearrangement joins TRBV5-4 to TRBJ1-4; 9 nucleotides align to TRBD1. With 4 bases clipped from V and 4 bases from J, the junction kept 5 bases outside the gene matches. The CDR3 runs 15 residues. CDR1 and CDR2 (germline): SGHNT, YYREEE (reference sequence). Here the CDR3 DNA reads TGTGCCAGCAGCCCGGGGGGACAGGGTAATGAAAAACTGTTTTTT. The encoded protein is CASSPGGQGNEKLFF.

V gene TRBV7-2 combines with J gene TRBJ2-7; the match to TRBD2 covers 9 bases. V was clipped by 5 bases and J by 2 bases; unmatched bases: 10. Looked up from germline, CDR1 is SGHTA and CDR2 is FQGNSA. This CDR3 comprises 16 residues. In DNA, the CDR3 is TGTGCCAGCAGCCCCCAGCGAGCGGGGGGCCCCTACGAGCAGTACTTC. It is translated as CASSPQRAGGPYEQYF.

CDR3 sequence reads: CASRQDDGEQYF. In DNA form, the CDR3 reads TGTGCCAGCAGACAGGACGACGGGGAGCAGTACTTC. The V gene is TRBV5-4, the J gene TRBJ2-7; a possible D gene is TRBD1 (5 bases). Trimming left V 5 bases short and J 7 bases short, with 13 bases between. In germline, CDR1 is SGHNT, CDR2 YYREEE (reference sequence). The CDR3 totals 12 residues.

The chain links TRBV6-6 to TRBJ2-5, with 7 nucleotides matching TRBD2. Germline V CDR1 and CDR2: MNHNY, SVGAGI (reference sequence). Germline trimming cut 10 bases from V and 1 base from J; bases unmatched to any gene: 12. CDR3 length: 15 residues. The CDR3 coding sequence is TGTGCCAACCTACGGACTAGTCGTTCCCAAGAGACCCAGTACTTC. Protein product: CANLRTSRSQETQYF.

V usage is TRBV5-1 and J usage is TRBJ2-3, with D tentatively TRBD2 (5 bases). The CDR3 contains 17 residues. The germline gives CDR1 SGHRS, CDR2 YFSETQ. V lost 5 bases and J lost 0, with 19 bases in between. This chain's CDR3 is CASREGAIYSSTDTQYF. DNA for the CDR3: TGCGCCAGCAGAGAGGGTGCTATATATTCTAGCACAGATACGCAGTATTTT.

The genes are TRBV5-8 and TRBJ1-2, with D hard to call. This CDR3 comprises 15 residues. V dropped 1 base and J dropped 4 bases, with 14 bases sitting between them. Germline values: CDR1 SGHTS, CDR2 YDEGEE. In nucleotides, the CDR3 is TGTGCCAGCAGCTTGTTGGGCGAGGGTGCCTATGGCTACACCTTC. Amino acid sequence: CASSLLGEGAYGYTF.

This CDR3 reads CASSSDRTYGYTF. Written as DNA, the CDR3 is TGTGCCAGCAGTTCCGACAGAACCTATGGCTACACCTTC. J is TRBJ1-2 and V is TRBV6-5, with a possible D match to TRBD1 (5 bases). This CDR3 has 13 residues. Trimming took off 4 bases at V and 4 bases at J, with 10 bases between the two ends. Germline CDR1 reads MNHEY; CDR2 reads SVGAGI.

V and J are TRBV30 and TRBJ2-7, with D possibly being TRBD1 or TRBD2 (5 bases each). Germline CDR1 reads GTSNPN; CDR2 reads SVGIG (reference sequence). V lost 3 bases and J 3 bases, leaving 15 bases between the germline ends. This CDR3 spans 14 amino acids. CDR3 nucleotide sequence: TGTGCCTGGAGCGCCGGGACGTCTCTCTACGAGCAGTACTTC. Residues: CAWSAGTSLYEQYF.

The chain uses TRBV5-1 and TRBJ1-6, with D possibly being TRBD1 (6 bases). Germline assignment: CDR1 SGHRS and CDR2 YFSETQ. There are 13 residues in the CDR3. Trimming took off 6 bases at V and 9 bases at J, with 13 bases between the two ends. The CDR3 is CASNPGAVSPLHF. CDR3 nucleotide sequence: TGCGCCAGCAATCCAGGGGCAGTTTCACCCCTCCACTTT.

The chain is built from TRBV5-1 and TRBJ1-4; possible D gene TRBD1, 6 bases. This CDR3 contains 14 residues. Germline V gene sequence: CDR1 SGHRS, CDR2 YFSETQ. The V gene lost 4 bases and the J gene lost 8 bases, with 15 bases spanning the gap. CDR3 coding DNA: TGCGCCAGCAGCCTACAGGGTAATGAGGAAAAACTGTTTTTT. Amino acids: CASSLQGNEEKLFF.

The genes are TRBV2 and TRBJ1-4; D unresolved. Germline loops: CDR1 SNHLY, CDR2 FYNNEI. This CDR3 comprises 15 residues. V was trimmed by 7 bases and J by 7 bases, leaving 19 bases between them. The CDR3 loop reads CASKGMGLEGEKLFF. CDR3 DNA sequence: TGTGCCAGCAAAGGAATGGGCTTGGAGGGTGAAAAACTGTTTTTT.

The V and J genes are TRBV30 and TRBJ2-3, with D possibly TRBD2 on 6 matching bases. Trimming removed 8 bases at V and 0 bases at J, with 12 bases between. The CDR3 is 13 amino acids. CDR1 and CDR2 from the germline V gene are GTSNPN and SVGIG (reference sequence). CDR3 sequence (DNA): TGTGCCCGGGGACTGACTAGCACAGATACGCAGTATTTT. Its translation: CARGLTSTDTQYF.

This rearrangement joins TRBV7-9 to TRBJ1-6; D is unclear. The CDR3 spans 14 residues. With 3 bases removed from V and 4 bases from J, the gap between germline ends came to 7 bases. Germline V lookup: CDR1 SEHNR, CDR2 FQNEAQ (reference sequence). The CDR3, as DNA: TGTGCCAGCAGCTTTAGTAATTATAATTCACCCCTCCACTTT. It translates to CASSFSNYNSPLHF.

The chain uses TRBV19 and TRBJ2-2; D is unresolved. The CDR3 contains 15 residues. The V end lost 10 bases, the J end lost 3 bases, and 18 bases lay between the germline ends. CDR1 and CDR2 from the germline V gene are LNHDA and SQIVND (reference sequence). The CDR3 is CATKTFQVDTGELFF. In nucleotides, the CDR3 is TGTGCCACGAAGACCTTTCAAGTGGACACCGGGGAGCTGTTTTTT. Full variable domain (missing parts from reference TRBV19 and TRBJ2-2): DGGITQSPKYLFRKEGQNVTLSCEQNLNHDAMYWYRQDPGQGLRLIYYSQIVNDFQKGDIAEGYSVSREKKESFPLTVTSAQKNPTAFYLCATKTFQVDTGELFFGEGSRLTVL.

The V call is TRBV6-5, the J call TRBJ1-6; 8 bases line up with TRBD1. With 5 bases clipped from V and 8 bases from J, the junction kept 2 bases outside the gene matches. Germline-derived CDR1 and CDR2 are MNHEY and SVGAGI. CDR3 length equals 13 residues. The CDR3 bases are TGTGCCAGCAGTCAGGGGGCGGATTCACCCCTCCACTTT. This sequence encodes CASSQGADSPLHF.

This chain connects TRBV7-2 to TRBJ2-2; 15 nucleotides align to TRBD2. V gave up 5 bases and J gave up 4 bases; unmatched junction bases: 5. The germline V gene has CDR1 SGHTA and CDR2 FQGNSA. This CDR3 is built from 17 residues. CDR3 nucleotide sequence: TGTGCCAGCAGCCGGACTAGCGGGGGGGGGATCACCGGGGAGCTGTTTTTT. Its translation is CASSRTSGGGITGELFF.

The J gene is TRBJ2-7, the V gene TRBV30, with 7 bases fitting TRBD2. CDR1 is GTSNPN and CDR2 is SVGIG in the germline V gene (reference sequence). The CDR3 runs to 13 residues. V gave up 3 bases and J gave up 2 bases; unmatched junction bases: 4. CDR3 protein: CAWRASGTYEQYF. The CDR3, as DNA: TGTGCCTGGAGAGCTAGCGGAACCTACGAGCAGTACTTC.

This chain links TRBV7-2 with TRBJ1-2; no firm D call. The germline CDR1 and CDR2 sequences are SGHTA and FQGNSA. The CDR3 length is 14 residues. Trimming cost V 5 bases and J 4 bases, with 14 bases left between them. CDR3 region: CASSPAGSSYGYTF. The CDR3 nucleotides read TGTGCCAGCAGCCCCGCGGGGAGCAGCTATGGCTACACCTTC.

The CDR3 DNA reads as TGTGCCAGCAGCTTTAGAACAGGGGATTCACCCCTCCACTTT. Translating it yields CASSFRTGDSPLHF. The chain recombines TRBV7-9 with TRBJ1-6; 7 nucleotides agree with TRBD1. J gave up 8 bases and V 3 bases, and 4 bases lay outside the gene matches. Germline V gives CDR1 SEHNR, CDR2 FQNEAQ (reference sequence). The CDR3 contains 14 residues.

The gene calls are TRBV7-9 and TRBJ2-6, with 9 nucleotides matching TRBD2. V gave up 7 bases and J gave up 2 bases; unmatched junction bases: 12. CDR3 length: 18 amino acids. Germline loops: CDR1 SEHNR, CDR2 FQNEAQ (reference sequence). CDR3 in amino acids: CASTRAAGGVPGANVLTF. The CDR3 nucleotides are TGTGCCAGCACAAGGGCAGCGGGGGGCGTTCCTGGGGCCAACGTCCTGACTTTC.

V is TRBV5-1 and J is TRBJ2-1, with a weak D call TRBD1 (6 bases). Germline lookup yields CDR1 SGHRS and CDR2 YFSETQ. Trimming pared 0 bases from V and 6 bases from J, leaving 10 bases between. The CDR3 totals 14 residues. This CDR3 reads CASSLVIRGNEQFF. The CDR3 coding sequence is TGCGCCAGCAGCTTGGTGATCAGGGGCAATGAGCAGTTCTTC.

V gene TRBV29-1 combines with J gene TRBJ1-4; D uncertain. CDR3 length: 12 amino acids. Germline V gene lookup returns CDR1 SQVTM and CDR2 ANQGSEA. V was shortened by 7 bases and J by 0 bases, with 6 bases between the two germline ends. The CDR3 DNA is TGCAGCGGGGGATCAACTAATGAAAAACTGTTTTTT. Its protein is CSGGSTNEKLFF.

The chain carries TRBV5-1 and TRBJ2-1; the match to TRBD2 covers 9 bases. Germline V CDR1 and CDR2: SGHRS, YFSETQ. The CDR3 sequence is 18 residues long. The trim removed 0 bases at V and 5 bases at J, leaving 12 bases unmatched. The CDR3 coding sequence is TGCGCCAGCAGCTTGGAGGCTAGCGGGGTGTTCCCTCACAATGAGCAGTTCTTC. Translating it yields CASSLEASGVFPHNEQFF.

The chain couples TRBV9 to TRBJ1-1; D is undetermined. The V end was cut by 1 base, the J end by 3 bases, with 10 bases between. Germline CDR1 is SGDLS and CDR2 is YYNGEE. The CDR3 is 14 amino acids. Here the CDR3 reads CASSVTLWDTEAFF. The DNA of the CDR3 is TGTGCCAGCAGCGTAACCCTGTGGGACACTGAAGCTTTCTTT.

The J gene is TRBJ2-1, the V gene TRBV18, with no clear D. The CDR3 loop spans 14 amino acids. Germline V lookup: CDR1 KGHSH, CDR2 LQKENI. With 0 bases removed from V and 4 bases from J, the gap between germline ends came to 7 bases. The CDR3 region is CASSPPLPYNEQFF. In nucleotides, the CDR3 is TGTGCCAGCTCACCACCCCTCCCATACAATGAGCAGTTCTTC.

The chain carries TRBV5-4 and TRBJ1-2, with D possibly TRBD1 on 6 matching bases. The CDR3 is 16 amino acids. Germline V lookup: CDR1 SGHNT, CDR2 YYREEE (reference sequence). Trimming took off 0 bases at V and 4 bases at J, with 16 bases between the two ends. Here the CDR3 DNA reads TGTGCCAGCAGCTTGGGAGTCGGGGGCGGCTCCTATGGCTACACCTTC. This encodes CASSLGVGGGSYGYTF.